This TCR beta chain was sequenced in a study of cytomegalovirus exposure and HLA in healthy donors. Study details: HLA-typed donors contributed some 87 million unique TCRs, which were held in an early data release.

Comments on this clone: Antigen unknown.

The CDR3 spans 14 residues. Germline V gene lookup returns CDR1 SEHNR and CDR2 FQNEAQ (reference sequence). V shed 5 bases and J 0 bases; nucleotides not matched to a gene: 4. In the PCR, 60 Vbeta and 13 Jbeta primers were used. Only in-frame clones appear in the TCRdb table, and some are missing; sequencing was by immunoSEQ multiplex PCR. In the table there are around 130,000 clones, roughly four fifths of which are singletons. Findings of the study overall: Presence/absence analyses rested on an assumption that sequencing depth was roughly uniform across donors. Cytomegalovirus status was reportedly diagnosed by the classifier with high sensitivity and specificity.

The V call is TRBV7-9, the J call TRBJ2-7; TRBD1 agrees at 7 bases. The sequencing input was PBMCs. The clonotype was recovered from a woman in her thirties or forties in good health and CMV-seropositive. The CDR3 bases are TGTGCCAGCAGCCGGACAGGTAGCTCCTACGAGCAGTACTTC. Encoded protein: CASSRTGSSYEQYF.